The 3 T cell receptor beta chains below were found in one sample sequenced in a study of cytomegalovirus exposure and HLA in healthy donors. This PCR relied on a set of 60 Vbeta primers and 13 Jbeta primers. TCRdb's copy holds only in-frame clones and misses some; the assay was immunoSEQ multiplex PCR. The data show around 130,000 clones, 55% to 75% seen once. The sequenced sample consisted of PBMCs. All receptors come from a human donor in good health.

J is TRBJ2-3 and V is TRBV9; TRBD2 matches 9 bases. The CDR3 length is 15 residues. Germline CDR1 reads SGDLS; CDR2 reads YYNGEE. The junction had 4 bases not matched to a gene; V was cut back by 2 bases and J by 3 bases. The CDR3 loop is CASSVSGSVTDTQYF. The DNA for the CDR3 is TGTGCCAGCAGCGTTAGCGGGAGTGTGACAGATACGCAGTATTTT. Full variable domain (outside the CDR3, taken from reference TRBV9 and TRBJ2-3): DSGVTQTPKHLITATGQRVTLRCSPRSGDLSVYWYQQSLDQGLQFLIQYYNGEERAKGNILERFSAQQFPDLHSELNLSSLELGDSALYFCASSVSGSVTDTQYFGPGTRLTVL.

CDR3 sequence reads: CASSPGTGGFSGANVLTF. The CDR3 DNA reads as TGTGCCAGCAGCCCCGGGACAGGCGGCTTCTCTGGGGCCAACGTCCTGACTTTC. The chain links TRBV7-9 to TRBJ2-6, with 8 bases that match TRBD1. This CDR3 contains 18 residues. Per the germline V gene, CDR1 is SEHNR and CDR2 is FQNEAQ (reference sequence). The junction had 9 bases not matched to a gene; V was cut back by 5 bases and J by 0 bases.

This chain links TRBV7-9 with TRBJ2-1; 13 bases line up with TRBD2. This CDR3 is built from 17 residues. V was pared by 6 bases and J by 6 bases, with 11 bases of the junction left unmatched. Germline CDR1 SEHNR, CDR2 FQNEAQ (reference sequence). CDR3 amino acids: CASRKTSGGATVNEQFF. DNA of the CDR3: TGTGCCAGCAGAAAAACTAGCGGGGGGGCTACGGTCAATGAGCAGTTCTTC. Combining the CDR3 with reference TRBV7-9 and TRBJ2-1 gives the whole variable domain DTGVSQNPRHKITKRGQNVTFRCDPISEHNRLYWYRQTLGQGPEFLTYFQNEAQLEKSRLLSDRFSAERPKGSFSTLEIQRTEQGDSAMYLCASRKTSGGATVNEQFFGPGTRLTVL.